The subject of this entry is one TCR beta chain. The antigen it binds to is not known. Within one base of it there is no much larger clone, and no base qualities were kept. V gives up 1 base and J gives up 5 bases, and the segment between their germline ends measures 9 bases. The germline V gene (reference sequence) specifies GTSNPN as CDR1 and SVGIG as CDR2. The CDR3 contains 12 residues, cysteine and phenylalanine counted. The only DNA kept is the CDR3, 36 bases in frame from the first base. These data belong to a study of CD8+ T cells in alopecia areata (dated by TCRdb to the late 2010s). About the investigation overall: Treated patients were enrolled in an open-label pilot trial of oral tofacitinib, 5 to 10 mg twice daily, for moderate-to-severe alopecia areata. Patients received tofacitinib for 6 to 18 months and were then followed off drug for 6 months to check for delayed response and recurrence. In treated patients, disease severity was measured using the SALT score, which gives the percentage of scalp surface area affected. High-throughput TCRbeta sequencing was used to examine T cell clonal expansion in alopecia areata in both the C3H/HeJ mouse model and human patients. Human TCRbeta sequencing covered scalp tissue and sorted CD4+ and CD8+ peripheral blood T cells from patchy and totalis/universalis alopecia areata patients and healthy controls. Biopsies were taken from tofacitinib-treated patients at baseline and again at 4 and 24 weeks into treatment, and several of those patients also had a later scalp biopsy. Scalp clonality was compared among normal scalp (n=4), patchy alopecia areata scalp (n=8), and alopecia totalis/universalis scalp (n=8). RNA was extracted with the PAXgene miRNA kit for fixed scalp, the miRNeasy kit for PBMCs, and the RNeasy kit for mouse skin. immunoSEQ multiplex PCR using 35 Vbeta forward primers and 13 Jbeta reverse primers was used to amplify TCRbeta CDR3 regions.

Library preparation employed the immunoSEQ multiplex PCR assay. To provide template for TCR sequencing, every sample had RNA extracted and reverse transcribed into cDNA. SuperScript III was used for first-strand cDNA synthesis, primed with a 2:1 mix of oligo-dT and random hexamers. Amplification bias was assessed with a synthetic immune receptor repertoire, and residual bias was removed computationally. The paper's data handling went like this. Raw reads were preprocessed to remove errors, and CDR3 was defined according to IMGT conventions as the region from the conserved cysteine to phenylalanine. To get clonality, Shannon entropy was normalized by log2 of the number of productive unique TCRs and the result was subtracted from 1. Whether scalp clones were CD4 or CD8 was inferred by matching scalp TCRbeta sequences against CD4 and CD8 repertoires sorted from blood. Drawn from immuneACCESS, this table holds only the in-frame rearrangements with V and J called that TCRdb kept. Clones are partly lost; checked studies trace under half to an unresolved V gene and leave the rest unexplained. The V and J calls and clone size were taken over from that table, and D and trimming were inferred from the DNA. This sample comprises some 200,000 clones, 45% to 75% of them detected only once. Less than 3.5% of the sample is taken by the ten largest.

What the work shows at the level of the full study, not this receptor alone: Shared TCR sequences between patients were less evident than in mice, which may be partly attributable to HLA diversity in the patient population. Compared with normal scalp, lesional scalp, particularly in alopecia totalis/universalis, had higher clonality and more expanded CD8+ clones, which suggests antigenic drive. With tofacitinib, both scalp clonality and the number of expanded CD8+ clones among the top 100 scalp clones went down significantly. Unlike mouse skin, where gammadelta T cells dominate, normal human skin contains resident alphabeta T cells that get sequenced too, which complicates analysis of the scalp TCR repertoire. Because the treated cohort was small and had only one nonresponder, larger studies are needed to examine links between baseline CD8+ expansion and response. During tofacitinib treatment, many expanded lesional clones stuck around in both scalp and blood, and this persistence may partly explain why relapse happens after treatment is stopped.

In light of the paper, this sample's time point label describes: four to five weeks on oral tofacitinib. This specimen's treatment or condition label, per the study, means: oral pan-JAK inhibitor, 5-10 mg twice daily. Lesional scalp punch biopsies and peripheral blood were obtained from alopecia areata patients. After PBMCs were isolated by density centrifugation and stained for CD3, CD4 and CD8, a FACSAria was used to sort CD4+ and CD8+ T cells. The sequencing used CD4+ T cells sorted from blood, collected at week 4, from a patient treated with tofacitinib. This chain joins TRBV30 to TRBJ2-7, with the D gene possibly TRBD1 or TRBD2, each one fitting 5 bases. The sequence was obtained from a human donor with alopecia areata. The bases are TGTGCCTGGAGTGCTGGGGGAAACGAGCAGTACTTC. This yields the protein CAWSAGGNEQYF.